This T cell receptor (beta chain) was captured in a study of CD8+CD57+ T cells in acquired aplastic anemia (dated by TCRdb to 2016 to 2019). Describing the broader study: Extracted DNA from sorted CD4+ and CD8+ cells averaged approximately 3 ug, ranging from about 0.17 to 27.4 ug. CD8+CD57+ expansion was defined as frequency above the mean frequency observed in healthy subjects.

This clonotype was recorded a few times. Its specific antigen is unknown. Within one base of it there is no much larger clone, and no base qualities were kept. What the study reported, not specific to this receptor: Between patients and healthy controls, no significant difference in CD8+ Simpson's diversity was found (P=0.060). Around 28 CD8+ CDR3 sequences were found to be shared between patients and controls, but these sequences appeared to be highly expressed in patients and within the immunodominant clones of the patients.

Genomic DNA was used as template for profiling of TCR beta VDJ combinations and CDR3 sequences. An Illumina HiSeq 2000 was used for TCR repertoire sequencing. The published analysis was carried out like this. Repertoire assessment relied on Simpson's diversity index, CDR3 size and DJ length profiles, and TRBV/TRBJ rearrangement plots. Whichever DNA sequence was most abundant in the deep sequencing data was defined as the immunodominant clone. CDR3 amino acid sequences were screened for sharing across subjects and compared with published repertoires and the VDJdb database. Using fastp at Q25 and MiXCR, TCRdb reprocessed the public reads and kept productive beta chains. Entries are consolidated by CDR3 protein sequence, retaining the most common genes and DNA. TCRdb's processing, not the authors', yielded these V and J calls. The sample profile shows 130,000 or so distinct CDR3 sequences; 40% of them were found once. The biggest ten clones account for around 2.7% of the sample.

The CDR3, from cysteine to phenylalanine, totals 16 residues. Only the CDR3 region is kept as DNA, spanning 48 bases read in frame from base 1. CDR1 and CDR2 (MNHEY, SVGEGT) derive from the germline V gene. The V and J ends are trimmed by 2 bases and 5 bases, leaving 18 bases between them. Flow cytometry had shown CD8+CD57+ cell expansion in the patients selected for sequencing. Every patient had severe acquired aplastic anemia, diagnosed using the International Study of Aplastic Anemia and Agranulocytosis and Camitta criteria. No therapy had been received by the patients at the time of blood sampling. In the study, sorted CD4+ and CD8+ blood T cells from patients with severe aplastic anemia and from healthy subjects underwent deep sequencing of TCR repertoires. In the USA, patient enrollment took place under clinicaltrials.gov protocols 00001620, 01623167, 00001397, 00071045, 00081523 and 00961064. Ficoll-Paque density gradient centrifugation was used to isolate peripheral blood mononuclear cells. Before DNA was extracted, CD4+ and CD8+ T cells were sorted using either FACS or magnetic beads.

Sequenced sample: sorted CD4+, CD8+, or CD8+CD57+ T cells (not recorded which) from PBMCs. Recombination connected TRBV6-2 or TRBV6-3 to TRBJ1-1; the D gene lacks a confident call. The clonotype comes from a human donor with aplastic anemia. The CDR3 amino acid sequence is: CASSYNPGLKRTEAFF. The sequenced DNA is TGTGCCAGCAGTTACAATCCGGGCCTAAAAAGGACTGAAGCTTTCTTT.